This passage covers 22 T cell receptor beta chains from one sample sequenced in a study of shared clonotypes between healthy human individuals. The method was immunoSEQ multiplex PCR; TCRdb's version includes in-frame clones alone and lacks a portion of them. The sample yields approximately 640,000 clones, approximately 79% seen once. The specimen sequenced was memory CD4+ T cells sorted from blood. As for subset: CD45RA-negative fraction. Receptors were obtained from a young woman in good health.

This clone was picked up a small number of times. The J gene is TRBJ1-1, the V gene TRBV6-1; 11 bases map to TRBD1. Per germline, CDR1 MNHNS and CDR2 SASEGT. V shed 2 bases and J 3 bases; nucleotides not matched to a gene: 2. This CDR3 contains 15 residues. This chain's CDR3 is CASSERTGGYTEAFF. Here the CDR3 DNA reads TGTGCCAGCAGTGAACGGACAGGGGGCTACACTGAAGCTTTCTTT.

The chain is built from TRBV28 and TRBJ1-3; TRBD1 agrees at 7 bases. The CDR3 has 13 amino acids. Germline V lookup: CDR1 MDHEN, CDR2 SYDVKM. V trimming: 8 bases; J trimming: 2 bases; junction bases outside the gene matches: 3. CDR3 sequence (DNA): TGTGCCAGCGATACAGGGGCTGGAAACACCATATATTTT. It yields the protein CASDTGAGNTIYF.

This rearrangement joins TRBV6-6 to TRBJ1-4, with D possibly matching TRBD1 (5 bases). The germline V and J ends were trimmed by 6 bases and 8 bases, with 13 bases remaining between them. Germline V CDR1 and CDR2: MNHNY, SVGAGI (reference sequence). The CDR3 loop spans 13 amino acids. This CDR3 is CASRAGGDEKLFF. The CDR3 coding sequence is TGTGCCAGCAGAGCGGGGGGGGACGAAAAACTGTTTTTT.

The chain uses TRBV7-6 and TRBJ2-2; D ambiguous. V shed 3 bases and J shed 5 bases, with 16 bases lying between them. This CDR3 has 16 amino acids. Germline CDR1 and CDR2: SGHVS and FNYEAQ. Here the CDR3 DNA reads TGTGCCAGCAGCTTTGGCCGGTCCCGAGGAACCGGGGAGCTGTTTTTT. As protein: CASSFGRSRGTGELFF.

This rearrangement joins TRBV2 to TRBJ2-5; possible D gene TRBD1, 6 bases. V was cut by 7 bases and J by 5 bases, with 17 bases left in between. Germline V lookup: CDR1 SNHLY, CDR2 FYNNEI. This CDR3 is built from 14 residues. The CDR3 protein is CASIETGRWETQYF. The DNA of the CDR3 is TGTGCCAGCATAGAAACAGGGCGTTGGGAGACCCAGTACTTC.

V usage is TRBV4-2 and J usage is TRBJ2-2; 9 bases are shared with TRBD1. The length of the CDR3 is 16 residues. V was clipped by 4 bases and J by 5 bases; unmatched bases: 8. Germline CDR1 reads LGHNA; CDR2 reads YNFKEQ. The DNA of the CDR3 is TGTGCCAGCAGCCGAGACGGGACAGGGATTACCGGGGAGCTGTTTTTT. Its translation: CASSRDGTGITGELFF.

This clone was picked up a small number of times. The chain uses TRBV5-1 and TRBJ2-7, with TRBD2 identical over 8 bases. Germline assignment: CDR1 SGHRS and CDR2 YFSETQ. V lost 0 bases and J lost 1; bases outside the gene matches: 6. The CDR3 is 16 amino acids. The CDR3, as DNA: TGCGCCAGCAGCTTGGTTGGTAGCGGGGATTCCTACGAGCAGTACTTC. Its protein is CASSLVGSGDSYEQYF.

This clone has only a few counts. CDR3 nucleotides: TGTGCCAGCAGCGTAGTTGGGGGCGTGGGCACCGGGGAGCTGTTTTTT. It encodes CASSVVGGVGTGELFF. This chain connects TRBV9 to TRBJ2-2; possible D gene TRBD1, 6 bases. The length of the CDR3 is 16 residues. Looked up from germline, CDR1 is SGDLS and CDR2 is YYNGEE. Trimming removed 0 bases from V and 4 bases from J, with 13 bases in between.

In this sample, this clone turned up a few times. This chain links TRBV6-6 with TRBJ2-5; 9 bases fit TRBD1. The CDR3 spans 14 residues. The ends lost 4 bases at V and 6 bases at J; junction bases unmatched: 6. Germline values: CDR1 MNHNY, CDR2 SVGAGI (reference sequence). CDR3 sequence: CASSWDREPKTQYF. CDR3 in DNA: TGTGCCAGCAGTTGGGACAGGGAACCGAAGACCCAGTACTTC.

This clone was detected only a few times. Written as DNA, the CDR3 is TGTGCCAGCAAGACGGGAGCAGGGGGAGAGACCCAGTACTTC. As protein: CASKTGAGGETQYF. The gene calls are TRBV27 and TRBJ2-5; a possible D gene is TRBD1 (7 bases). Germline V gene lookup returns CDR1 MNHEY and CDR2 SMNVEV (reference sequence). CDR3 length equals 14 residues. V gave up 7 bases and J gave up 4 bases, with 16 bases separating them.

About this clone: Other nucleotide sequences in the sample specify the same CDR3. The J gene is TRBJ1-5, the V gene TRBV5-1; the D gene is possibly TRBD1 (5 bases). V lost 2 bases, J lost 2 bases, and 8 bases lay in between. Germline V gene sequence: CDR1 SGHRS, CDR2 YFSETQ. The CDR3 covers 14 residues. CDR3 in DNA: TGCGCCAGCAGCTTCGAAGGGGGCAATCAGCCCCAGCATTTT. Protein sequence: CASSFEGGNQPQHF.

The chain carries TRBV7-2 and TRBJ2-7; 8 positions agree with TRBD2. The length of the CDR3 is 14 residues. V lost 5 bases, J lost 3 bases, and 6 bases stayed unmatched. Per germline, CDR1 SGHTA and CDR2 FQGNSA. This chain's CDR3 is CASSKPGLGYEQYF. The CDR3 DNA reads TGTGCCAGCAGCAAACCGGGACTAGGCTACGAGCAGTACTTC.

Of note for this clone: Since a far larger clone is one base different, this is likely a read error. Other DNA sequences in the same sample also yield this CDR3. The CDR3 coding sequence is TGTGCCAGCAGTACTCAGGGGGCGCTTGTAGAAAAACTATTTTTT. Translating it yields CASSTQGALVEKLFF. V gene TRBV27 combines with J gene TRBJ1-4, with 8 bases aligning to TRBD1. The CDR3 sequence is 15 residues long. Per germline, CDR1 MNHEY and CDR2 SMNVEV (reference sequence).

This chain connects TRBV5-1 to TRBJ1-1; maybe TRBD1 (5 bases). V was pared by 0 bases and J by 2 bases, with 8 bases between. The CDR3 runs to 14 residues. Germline V gene sequence: CDR1 SGHRS, CDR2 YFSETQ. The CDR3 here is CASSLVRGNTEAFF. In nucleotides, the CDR3 is TGCGCCAGCAGCTTGGTAAGGGGTAACACTGAAGCTTTCTTT.

The chain uses TRBV7-8 and TRBJ2-5; D not certain. Trimming cost V 2 bases and J 3 bases, with 10 bases left between them. The CDR3 sequence is 14 residues long. In germline, CDR1 is SGHVS, CDR2 FQNEAQ. The CDR3 loop is CASSLSFTEETQYF. For the CDR3, the DNA is TGTGCCAGCAGCTTATCTTTTACAGAAGAGACCCAGTACTTC.

V gene TRBV20-1 combines with J gene TRBJ1-1; the D is unclear. The CDR3 contains 11 residues. Germline CDR1 is DFQATT and CDR2 is SNEGSKA (reference sequence). The V end lost 6 bases, the J end lost 10 bases, and 15 bases lay between the germline ends. In DNA form, the CDR3 reads TGCAGTGCCCCTTCGGAGGCTTCAGCTTTCTTT. The encoded protein is CSAPSEASAFF.

The V and J genes are TRBV5-4 and TRBJ2-5; 8 bases align to TRBD2. From germline, CDR1 is SGHNT and CDR2 YYREEE (reference sequence). The CDR3 runs to 16 residues. V shed 4 bases, J shed 7 bases, and the junction held 15 bases outside the gene matches. CDR3 sequence: CASSITSGPYGGTQYF. For the CDR3, the DNA is TGTGCCAGCAGCATCACTAGCGGCCCATACGGGGGGACCCAGTACTTC. Full variable domain (missing parts from reference TRBV5-4 and TRBJ2-5): ETGVTQSPTHLIKTRGQQVTLRCSSQSGHNTVSWYQQALGQGPQFIFQYYREEENGRGNFPPRFSGLQFPNYSSELNVNALELDDSALYLCASSITSGPYGGTQYFGPGTRLLVL.

The chain joins TRBV28 to TRBJ2-1; possibly TRBD2 for D (6 bases). The CDR3 loop spans 14 amino acids. Germline V gene sequence: CDR1 MDHEN, CDR2 SYDVKM. Trimming shortened V by 6 bases and J by 4 bases, and 13 bases separated the two germline ends. The CDR3 bases are TGTGCCAGCAGCCTCCCCCGGGGGTACAATGAGCAGTTCTTC. Translating gives CASSLPRGYNEQFF.

This rearrangement joins TRBV28 to TRBJ1-4; the D gene is possibly TRBD1 (5 bases). Per germline, CDR1 MDHEN and CDR2 SYDVKM. CDR3 length: 15 amino acids. The V gene lost 7 bases and the J gene lost 10 bases, with 22 bases spanning the gap. The DNA of the CDR3 is TGTGCCAGCATCTCCGCACCGGGACTCGGGGGAAAACTGTTTTTT. Its protein is CASISAPGLGGKLFF.

This clone has just a few counts. This sequence joins TRBV27 and TRBJ1-5, with unresolved D. The CDR3 contains 15 residues. The germline gives CDR1 MNHEY, CDR2 SMNVEV (reference sequence). Trimming left V 4 bases short and J 2 bases short, with 12 bases between. CDR3 in amino acids: CASSSQPGGNQPQHF. DNA for the CDR3: TGTGCCAGCAGTTCCCAGCCGGGAGGCAATCAGCCCCAGCATTTT.

The J gene is TRBJ1-5, the V gene TRBV19; D not certain. The CDR3 is made up of 15 amino acids. Germline V CDR1 and CDR2: LNHDA, SQIVND (reference sequence). Trimming took off 3 bases at V and 1 base at J, with 10 bases between the two ends. The CDR3 DNA follows: TGTGCCAGTAGTATTAGGGTAAGGAGCAATCAGCCCCAGCATTTT. It yields the protein CASSIRVRSNQPQHF.

In this sample, this clone turned up a few times. This chain joins TRBV27 and TRBJ2-3; 7 bases agree with TRBD2. The CDR3 is 13 amino acids. The ends lost 6 bases at V and 8 bases at J; junction bases unmatched: 8. Germline assignment: CDR1 MNHEY and CDR2 SMNVEV (reference sequence). DNA for the CDR3: TGTGCCAGCAGCGTCGAGCGGGAAGCTACGCAGTATTTT. It codes for CASSVEREATQYF.